The source of this TCR beta chain is a study of cytomegalovirus exposure and HLA in healthy donors. Each donor was healthy, and each was a bone marrow donor. Concerning this clone: Its antigen is unidentified.

General study results and limits: Most TCR beta V segments were productive about 87% or about 30% of the time in an earlier analysis. A later analysis associated 15,000 or so TCR beta sequences with HLA alleles at a 0.05 false discovery rate. The classifier, whose performance was assessed in both the original and validation cohorts, reportedly diagnosed cytomegalovirus status with high specificity and sensitivity.

V lost 7 bases, J lost 3 bases, and 16 bases lay in between. Germline loops: CDR1 SGHVS, CDR2 FNYEAQ. This CDR3 spans 14 amino acids. PCR involved 60 Vbeta and 13 Jbeta primers. TCRdb keeps only in-frame clones here, not all; method: immunoSEQ multiplex PCR. The sample has 150,000 to 200,000 clones; approximately 71% are singletons. The clonotype originates from a man between 18 and 35 years old in good health and CMV-seropositive. The sequenced sample was PBMCs. V gene TRBV7-6 combines with J gene TRBJ2-7, with D perhaps matching TRBD1 (6 bases). This CDR3 is CASNHAPGDYEQYF. The CDR3 DNA follows: TGTGCCAGCAACCACGCACCAGGGGACTACGAGCAGTACTTC.